This T cell receptor beta chain was identified during a study of control samples from healthy donors and cancer patients (dated by TCRdb to 2018 to 2020). V and J are truncated by 0 bases and 5 bases respectively, leaving an intervening sequence of 17 bases. CDR1 SGHRS and CDR2 YFSETQ are derived from the germline V gene. Taken from cysteine to phenylalanine, the CDR3 has 16 residues. CDR3 DNA only is kept here, 48 bases in frame from base 1. The library was prepared using the immunoSEQ multiplex PCR assay. Not all clones reach the TCRdb copy of this immuneACCESS table, which keeps in-frame sequences only. Checked studies attribute under half of the gap to unresolved V genes and leave the rest unexplained. Present in this sample are some 140,000 clones, over 85% of which were seen just once. The ten largest clones take up 5% to 6.5% of the sample. Comments on this clone: There is no known antigen for this receptor. No much larger clonotype is one base removed from it; base qualities were not supplied.

This receptor was taken from a man in his forties in good health. The sequencing sample was made of blood. This sequence uses TRBV5-1 and TRBJ1-2, with the D gene too uncertain to name. The nucleotide sequence reads as follows: TGCGCCAGCAGCTTGGAGTGGAGAGCTCGTGGATATGGCTACACCTTC. This gives the protein CASSLEWRARGYGYTF.